A single sample gave rise to the 3 T cell receptor beta chains below, sequenced in a study of breast tumors, draining lymph nodes, adjacent tissues. The lymph nodes were axillary draining lymph nodes from breast cancer patients. TCRdb reanalysed the multiplex PCR reads using MiXCR and keeps one entry per CDR3 protein. This sample has about 130,000 distinct CDR3 sequences, with 21% found just once. Sequenced input: axillary lymph node tissue. The receptors derive from a female donor with breast cancer. Some clones in this sample may be carry-over from other donors' samples.

The sample holds a few counts of this clonotype. The chain employs TRBV5-1 and TRBJ2-5; 7 bases agree with TRBD1. The CDR3 length is 14 residues. The V gene end was trimmed by 4 bases and the J gene end by 3 bases; junction bases not matched to a gene: 6. CDR1 and CDR2 from the germline V gene are SGHRS and YFSETQ. The CDR3 loop reads CASSEPGQKETQYF. The CDR3 region has the DNA TGCGCCAGCAGCGAGCCGGGACAGAAAGAGACCCAGTACTTC.

This clonotype was recorded a few times. Since a much larger clone is just one base distant, this may be a read error. The conserved phenylalanine or tryptophan is not found at the CDR3 terminus, so this likely reflects a read error. The chain employs TRBV12-3 or TRBV12-4 and TRBJ2-7; 11 bases agree with TRBD2. This CDR3 is built from 15 residues. Trimming removed 6 bases from V and 3 bases from J; junction bases left unmatched: 7. The CDR3 region has the DNA TGTGCCAGCAGCCCGGGACTAGCGGAAGGCTACGAGCAGTACCTC. This translates into CASSPGLAEGYEQYL.

This clonotype was seen a few times. The V and J genes are TRBV27 and TRBJ2-3, with 11 bases fitting TRBD1. The CDR3 runs to 16 residues. Losses at the gene ends were 6 bases for V and 7 bases for J; bases not matched to a gene: 12. CDR1 and CDR2 from the germline V gene are MNHEY and SMNVEV (reference sequence). The CDR3 sequence: CASSARTGGPFYTQYF. DNA for the CDR3: TGTGCCAGCAGCGCTAGGACAGGGGGCCCGTTTTATACGCAGTATTTT.